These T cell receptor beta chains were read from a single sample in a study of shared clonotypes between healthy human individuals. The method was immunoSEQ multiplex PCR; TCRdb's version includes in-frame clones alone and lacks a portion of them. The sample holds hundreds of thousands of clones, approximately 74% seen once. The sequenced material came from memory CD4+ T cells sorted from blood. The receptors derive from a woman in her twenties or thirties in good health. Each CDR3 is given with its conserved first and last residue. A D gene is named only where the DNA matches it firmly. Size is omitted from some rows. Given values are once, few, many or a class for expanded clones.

CASTASSGEYEQYF	TGTGCCAGCACGGCCTCTAGCGGGGAATACGAGCAGTACTTC	TRBD2	few	TRBV28	TRBJ2-7
CASSFGGTGGTEAFF	TGTGCCAGCAGCTTTGGGGGGACAGGAGGTACCGAAGCTTTCTTT	TRBD1	many	TRBV7-3	TRBJ1-1
CASRGGDRRNQPQHF	TGTGCCAGCAGGGGGGGGGACAGAAGAAATCAGCCCCAGCATTTT	TRBD1	.	TRBV28	TRBJ1-5
CASSHLGLAERNEQFF	TGTGCCAGCAGCCATCTCGGACTAGCTGAGAGGAATGAGCAGTTCTTC	TRBD2	.	TRBV4-2	TRBJ2-1
CASSKQGVLSQPQHF	TGTGCCAGCAGTAAACAGGGGGTGTTGAGTCAGCCCCAGCATTTT	TRBD1	once	TRBV28	TRBJ1-5
CASSRGQGEKLFF	TGTGCCAGCAGCAGGGGGCAGGGTGAAAAACTGTTTTTT	TRBD1	.	TRBV2	TRBJ1-4
CASSLGGQPNYGYTF	TGTGCCAGCAGTTTGGGGGGCCAGCCTAACTATGGCTACACCTTC	.	once	TRBV28	TRBJ1-2
CASSFRGYPGTEAFF	TGTGCCAGCAGCTTTAGGGGTTACCCTGGGACTGAAGCTTTCTTT	.	.	TRBV7-6	TRBJ1-1
CASSPIGQTGGYTF	TGTGCCAGCAGCCCGATTGGGCAGACTGGTGGCTACACCTTC	.	.	TRBV5-8	TRBJ1-2
CASAEGGETQYF	TGTGCCAGCGCGGAAGGGGGGGAGACCCAGTACTTC	.	.	TRBV6-5	TRBJ2-5
CASSRRLAGGKEQFF	TGTGCCAGCAGCAGAAGACTAGCGGGAGGTAAAGAGCAGTTCTTC	TRBD2	.	TRBV11-2	TRBJ2-1